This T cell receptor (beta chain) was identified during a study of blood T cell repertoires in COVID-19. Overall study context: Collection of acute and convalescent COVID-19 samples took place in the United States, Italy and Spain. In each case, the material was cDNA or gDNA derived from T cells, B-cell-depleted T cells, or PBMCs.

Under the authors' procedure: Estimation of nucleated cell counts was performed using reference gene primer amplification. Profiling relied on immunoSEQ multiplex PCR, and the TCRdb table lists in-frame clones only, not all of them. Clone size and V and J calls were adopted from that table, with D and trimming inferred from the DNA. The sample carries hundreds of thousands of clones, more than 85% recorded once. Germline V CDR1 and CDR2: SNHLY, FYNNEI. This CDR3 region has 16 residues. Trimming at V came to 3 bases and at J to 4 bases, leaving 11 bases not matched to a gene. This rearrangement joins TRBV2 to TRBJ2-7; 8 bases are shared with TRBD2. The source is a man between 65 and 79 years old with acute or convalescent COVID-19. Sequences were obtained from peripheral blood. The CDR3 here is CASSDFMVAGPYEQYF. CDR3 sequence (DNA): TGTGCCAGCAGTGATTTTATGGTAGCGGGACCTTACGAGCAGTACTTC.